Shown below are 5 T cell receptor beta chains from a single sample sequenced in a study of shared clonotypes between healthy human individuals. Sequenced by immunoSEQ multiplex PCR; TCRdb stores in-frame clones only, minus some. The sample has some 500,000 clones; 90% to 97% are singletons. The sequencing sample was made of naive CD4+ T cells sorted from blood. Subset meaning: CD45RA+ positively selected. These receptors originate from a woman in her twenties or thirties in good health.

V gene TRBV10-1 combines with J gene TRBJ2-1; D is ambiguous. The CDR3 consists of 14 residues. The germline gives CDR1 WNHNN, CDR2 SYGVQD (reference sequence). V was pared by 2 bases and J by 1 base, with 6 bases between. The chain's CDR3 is CASSEGLSYNEQFF. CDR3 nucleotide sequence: TGCGCCAGCAGTGAGGGGTTATCCTACAATGAGCAGTTCTTC.

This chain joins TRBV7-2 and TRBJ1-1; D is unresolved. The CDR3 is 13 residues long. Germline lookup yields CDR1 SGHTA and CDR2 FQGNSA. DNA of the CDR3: TGTGCGAGGTCGGAGCTGGGTGGCACTGAAGCTTTCTTT. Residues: CARSELGGTEAFF.

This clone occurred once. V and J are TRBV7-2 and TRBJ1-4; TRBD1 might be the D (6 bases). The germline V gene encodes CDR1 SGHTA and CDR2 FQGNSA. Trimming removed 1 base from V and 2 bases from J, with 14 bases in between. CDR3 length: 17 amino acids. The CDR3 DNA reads TGTGCCAGCAGCTTAGACCCTCCTCAGGGGACTAATGAAAAACTGTTTTTT. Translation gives CASSLDPPQGTNEKLFF. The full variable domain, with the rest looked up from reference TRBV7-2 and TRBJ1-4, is GAGVSQSPSNKVTEKGKDVELRCDPISGHTALYWYRQSLGQGLEFLIYFQGNSAPDKSGLPSDRFSAERTGGSVSTLTIQRTQQEDSAVYLCASSLDPPQGTNEKLFFGSGTQLSVL.

The CDR3 nucleotides are TGTGCCAGCAGTAAAGGACAGGACCTCATGAACACTGAAGCTTTCTTT. Translating it yields CASSKGQDLMNTEAFF. V gene TRBV28 combines with J gene TRBJ1-1; TRBD1 matches at 7 bases. The CDR3 length is 16 residues. Losses at the gene ends were 5 bases for V and 0 bases for J; bases not matched to a gene: 9. Germline values: CDR1 MDHEN, CDR2 SYDVKM.

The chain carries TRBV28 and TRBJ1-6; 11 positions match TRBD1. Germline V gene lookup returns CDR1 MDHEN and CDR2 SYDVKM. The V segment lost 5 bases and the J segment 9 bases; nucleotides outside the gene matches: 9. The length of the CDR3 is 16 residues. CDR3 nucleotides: TGTGCCAGCAGTCCCGGGACAGGGGGATTAGGTTCACCCCTCCACTTT. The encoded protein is CASSPGTGGLGSPLHF.